This T cell receptor (beta chain) derives from a study of shared clonotypes between healthy human individuals. Study results and limitations: Naive CD4 clonotypes were shared across a handful of donors at 5% to 6%.

Trimming stripped 0 bases from V and 4 bases from J, with 11 bases between. This CDR3 has 14 amino acids. CDR1 SGHKS and CDR2 YYEKEE come from the germline V gene (reference sequence). Measured with immunoSEQ multiplex PCR; TCRdb has only the in-frame clones, and not every one. The sample yields roughly 2.2 million clones, 85% to 95% seen once. Of note for this clone: Its antigen is not identified.

The chain joins TRBV5-5 to TRBJ2-7, with D tentatively TRBD2 (6 bases). Sequencing used naive CD4+ T cells from PBMCs. Subset given: CD45RA+ positively selected. This clonotype was obtained from a man between 18 and 29 years old in good health. Some clones in this sample may be carry-over from other donors' samples. Here the CDR3 reads CASSLDPGLYEQYF. CDR3 nucleotides: TGTGCCAGCAGCTTGGATCCAGGACTATACGAGCAGTACTTC.